A single sample is the source of the 18 T cell receptor beta chains below, sequenced in a study of OX40 agonist ivuxolimab in advanced cancers. Libraries came from the immunoSEQ multiplex PCR assay. Imported from immuneACCESS, the table was reduced by TCRdb to in-frame sequences with V and J called. These copies leave out some clones; in studies compared against another copy, an unresolved V gene accounts for under half, and the cause of the remainder is not known. Across this sample there are about 52,000 clones, with about nine tenths seen only once. The biggest ten clones account for 11% to 15% of the sample. The sequencing here drew on CD4+ or CD8+ T cells sorted from blood, taken in a trial of the OX40 agonist ivuxolimab. These receptors all stem from an adult with an advanced solid tumor such as melanoma, head and neck, liver or kidney cancer.

The chain recombines TRBV29-1 with TRBJ2-3; no definite D call. From germline, CDR1 is SQVTM and CDR2 ANQGSEA. The V end was cut by 7 bases, the J end by 0 bases, with 8 bases between. The CDR3 has 12 amino acids. CDR3 coding DNA: TGCAGCGCCCGGACCAGCACAGATACGCAGTATTTT. Translating gives CSARTSTDTQYF.

This chain joins TRBV23-1 and TRBJ1-1; TRBD1 might be the D (5 bases). TRBV23-1 is labeled an ORF, and its function is uncertain. The CDR3 is 16 residues long. Between the trimmed V and J ends, which lost 3 bases and 2 bases, there was a span of 16 bases. As DNA, the CDR3 is TGCGCCAGCAGTCACGTTCTAAAGGGGCATAACACTGAAGCTTTCTTT. This gives the protein CASSHVLKGHNTEAFF.

J is TRBJ2-4 and V is TRBV5-1; D may be TRBD2 (5 bases). Germline lookup yields CDR1 SGHRS and CDR2 YFSETQ. The CDR3 consists of 15 residues. V lost 6 bases, J lost 5 bases, and 18 bases lay in between. CDR3: CASTSGRKKQNIQYF. DNA for the CDR3: TGCGCCAGCACCTCGGGGAGAAAGAAACAAAACATTCAGTACTTC.

The V gene is TRBV7-2, the J gene TRBJ1-2; tentative D call: TRBD1 (5 bases). Germline V gene data show CDR1 as SGHTA and CDR2 as FQGNSA. The CDR3 has 14 amino acids. V lost 3 bases, J lost 5 bases, and 13 bases lay in between. The CDR3 DNA reads as TGTGCCAGCAGCTTCGGGACCTTTACATATGGCTACACCTTC. This translates into CASSFGTFTYGYTF.

The chain couples TRBV4-1 to TRBJ2-2; maybe TRBD1 (7 bases). The CDR3 length is 16 residues. V lost 1 base and J lost 7, with 16 bases in between. The germline V gene encodes CDR1 MGHRA and CDR2 YSYEKL. CDR3 sequence reads: CASSQGGDSRDGELFF. The CDR3 DNA is TGCGCCAGCAGCCAAGGGGGGGACAGTCGGGACGGGGAGCTGTTTTTT.

The rearrangement joins TRBV27 to TRBJ1-2; 9 bases are a match to TRBD1. J gave up 5 bases and V 2 bases, and 6 bases lay outside the gene matches. Per germline, CDR1 MNHEY and CDR2 SMNVEV (reference sequence). CDR3 size: 15 residues. This chain's CDR3 is CASSLEGTGNYGYTF. CDR3 coding DNA: TGTGCCAGCAGTTTAGAAGGGACAGGGAATTATGGCTACACCTTC.

The rearrangement joins TRBV30 to TRBJ1-2; D not certain. CDR3 length: 12 residues. V gave up 4 bases and J gave up 2 bases, with 8 bases separating them. Germline values: CDR1 GTSNPN, CDR2 SVGIG (reference sequence). The CDR3 DNA follows: TGTGCCTGGAACGGAGGGAACTATGGCTACACCTTC. Translated, it gives CAWNGGNYGYTF.

This chain connects TRBV7-9 to TRBJ1-2; possible D gene TRBD1, 6 bases. Trimming removed 8 bases from V and 2 bases from J, with 15 bases in between. The germline V gene encodes CDR1 SEHNR and CDR2 FQNEAQ (reference sequence). The CDR3 is made up of 14 amino acids. The CDR3 DNA reads TGTGCCAGCGCATGGGACACTCAAAACTATGGCTACACCTTC. Its translation is CASAWDTQNYGYTF. Looking up the rest from reference TRBV7-9 and TRBJ1-2 gives the full variable domain: DTGVSQNPRHKITKRGQNVTFRCDPISEHNRLYWYRQTLGQGPEFLTYFQNEAQLEKSRLLSDRFSAERPKGSFSTLEIQRTEQGDSAMYLCASAWDTQNYGYTFGSGTRLTVV.

The chain couples TRBV15 to TRBJ1-1; D is unresolved. V dropped 2 bases and J dropped 2 bases, with 15 bases sitting between them. The CDR3 covers 16 residues. Germline CDR1 LNHNV, CDR2 YYDKDF (reference sequence). CDR3 coding DNA: TGTGCCACCAGCAGACGAGGTAGCGGCGGCAACACTGAAGCTTTCTTT. Protein sequence: CATSRRGSGGNTEAFF.

DNA for the CDR3: TGTGCCAGTACCAGTATCCGGACAGGGTGGGTTTATGGCTACACCTTC. Translated: CASTSIRTGWVYGYTF. This rearrangement joins TRBV19 to TRBJ1-2; 8 bases fit TRBD1. This CDR3 is 16 amino acids long. V was pared by 7 bases and J by 5 bases, with 15 bases of the junction left unmatched. Germline CDR1 and CDR2: LNHDA and SQIVND (reference sequence).

This chain joins TRBV6-5 and TRBJ1-1; D is uncertain. Trimming removed 4 bases from V and 5 bases from J, with 11 bases in between. CDR1 is MNHEY and CDR2 is SVGAGI in the germline V gene. The CDR3 has 13 amino acids. CDR3 amino acids: CASSSKVGTEAFF. CDR3 coding DNA: TGTGCCAGCAGTTCCAAGGTTGGAACTGAAGCTTTCTTT.

The CDR3 spells CAGHGETDEQYF. DNA of the CDR3: TGTGCCGGACACGGAGAAACGGACGAGCAGTACTTC. V gene TRBV2 combines with J gene TRBJ2-7; TRBD1 might be the D (5 bases). The CDR3 runs 12 residues. V lost 11 bases and J lost 5, with 16 bases in between. Germline-derived CDR1 and CDR2 are SNHLY and FYNNEI.

The V call is TRBV25-1, the J call TRBJ1-1, with 8 bases that match TRBD1. With 6 bases clipped from V and 3 bases from J, the junction kept 6 bases outside the gene matches. There are 14 residues in the CDR3. CDR1 and CDR2 (germline): MGHDK, SYGVNS. CDR3 bases: TGTGCCAGCAGCGTAGGGACAGGTCACACTGAAGCTTTCTTT. Translated: CASSVGTGHTEAFF.

The chain has TRBV27 and TRBJ1-6; possible D gene TRBD1, 5 bases. From germline, CDR1 is MNHEY and CDR2 SMNVEV (reference sequence). V dropped 5 bases and J dropped 9 bases, with 11 bases sitting between them. The CDR3 sequence is 13 residues long. This CDR3 is CASSNLGPSPLHF. The DNA of the CDR3 is TGTGCCAGCAGTAACTTGGGGCCTTCACCCCTCCACTTT.

In the case of this clone: Other DNA sequences in this sample translate to the same CDR3. The chain combines TRBV11-2 with TRBJ2-7; D might be TRBD2 (5 bases). Trimming shortened V by 2 bases and J by 8 bases, and 10 bases separated the two germline ends. The CDR3 is made up of 12 amino acids. Germline V CDR1 and CDR2: SGHAT, FQNNGV. The CDR3 bases are TGTGCCAGCAGCTTAAAGGGAGTAAAGCAGTACTTC. Translation: CASSLKGVKQYF.

V usage is TRBV9 and J usage is TRBJ1-4; 8 positions match TRBD1. The CDR3 runs to 15 residues. Germline lookup yields CDR1 SGDLS and CDR2 YYNGEE. J gave up 5 bases and V 3 bases, and 6 bases lay outside the gene matches. CDR3 region: CASSAGQGANEKLFF. CDR3 nucleotides: TGTGCCAGCAGCGCCGGCCAGGGGGCGAATGAAAAACTGTTTTTT.

The chain recombines TRBV4-3 with TRBJ1-2, with TRBD1 identical over 9 bases. J lost 8 bases, V lost 0 bases, and 7 bases had no gene match. The CDR3 is 15 amino acids. CDR1 and CDR2 from the germline V gene are LGHNA and YSLEER. The CDR3: CASSQDSTGGGGYTF. CDR3 bases: TGCGCCAGCAGCCAAGATTCGACAGGGGGTGGGGGCTACACCTTC.

The rearrangement uses TRBV4-1 and TRBJ2-1; 12 bases fit TRBD2. Germline CDR1 is MGHRA and CDR2 is YSYEKL. Trimming at V came to 1 base and at J to 8 bases, leaving 6 bases not matched to a gene. The CDR3 consists of 16 residues. CDR3 sequence (DNA): TGCGCCAGCAGCCAAGCCCCTAGCGGGGGGGCACATGAGCAGTTCTTC. Translated: CASSQAPSGGAHEQFF.